The 8 T cell receptor beta chains below come from one sample, sequenced in a study of cytomegalovirus exposure and HLA in healthy donors. Primers: 60 Vbeta forward and 13 Jbeta reverse. This table comes from immunoSEQ multiplex PCR, and its TCRdb copy is limited to in-frame clones, with some not included. The table lists fewer than 200,000 clones, about four fifths of them singletons. The sample was PBMCs. These receptor sequences come from a male donor in good health and CMV-seronegative.

The gene calls are TRBV6-1 and TRBJ1-2; D possibly corresponds to TRBD1 (5 bases). Germline V lookup: CDR1 MNHNS, CDR2 SASEGT. Deletions cut 0 bases from V and 4 bases from J, with 9 bases between. CDR3 length equals 14 residues. The CDR3 DNA reads TGTGCCAGCAGTGAAGCAGGGGCCTCCTATGGCTACACCTTC. Its protein product is CASSEAGASYGYTF.

This rearrangement joins TRBV7-9 to TRBJ1-4, with 9 nucleotides matching TRBD1. Germline V gene data show CDR1 as SEHNR and CDR2 as FQNEAQ (reference sequence). This CDR3 contains 17 residues. V lost 5 bases to trimming and J lost 5 bases; unmatched junction nucleotides: 12. CDR3 region: CASSPRGTGRQNEKLFF. DNA for the CDR3: TGTGCCAGCAGCCCCCGGGGGACAGGGAGACAAAATGAAAAACTGTTTTTT.

The rearrangement links TRBV7-9 to TRBJ1-4; TRBD1 matches at 7 bases. J gave up 8 bases and V 4 bases, and 7 bases lay outside the gene matches. The CDR3 totals 14 residues. Germline assignment: CDR1 SEHNR and CDR2 FQNEAQ (reference sequence). DNA of the CDR3: TGTGCCAGCAGCTGGACAGGCGGAGGAGAAAAACTGTTTTTT. This codes for CASSWTGGGEKLFF. Variable domain in full (rest from reference TRBV7-9 and TRBJ1-4): DTGVSQNPRHKITKRGQNVTFRCDPISEHNRLYWYRQTLGQGPEFLTYFQNEAQLEKSRLLSDRFSAERPKGSFSTLEIQRTEQGDSAMYLCASSWTGGGEKLFFGSGTQLSVL.

This chain connects TRBV28 to TRBJ2-1; TRBD2 is a possible D gene (6 bases). The V and J ends lost 5 bases and 8 bases respectively, with 22 bases between them. The germline gives CDR1 MDHEN, CDR2 SYDVKM. The CDR3 sequence is 16 residues long. CDR3 sequence: CASSTTAGKSLYEQFF. CDR3 coding DNA: TGTGCCAGCAGTACGACAGCGGGTAAAAGTCTCTATGAGCAGTTCTTC. Looking up the rest from reference TRBV28 and TRBJ2-1 gives the full variable domain: DVKVTQSSRYLVKRTGEKVFLECVQDMDHENMFWYRQDPGLGLRLIYFSYDVKMKEKGDIPEGYSVSREKKERFSLILESASTNQTSMYLCASSTTAGKSLYEQFFGPGTRLTVL.

This clone was seen more than once but under ten times. The chain links TRBV6-1 to TRBJ2-7, with 8 positions matching TRBD1. V lost 8 bases and J lost 1; bases outside the gene matches: 1. The CDR3 totals 12 residues. The germline CDR1 and CDR2 sequences are MNHNS and SASEGT. DNA of the CDR3: TGTGCCAGCCGGACAGGGTCCTACGAGCAGTACTTC. Protein: CASRTGSYEQYF.

In its sample, this clone was seen a few times. V usage is TRBV11-2 and J usage is TRBJ2-2; 9 positions match TRBD1. Per germline, CDR1 SGHAT and CDR2 FQNNGV. V trimming: 2 bases; J trimming: 4 bases; junction bases outside the gene matches: 8. The CDR3 totals 17 residues. The CDR3, as DNA: TGTGCCAGCAGCTTACGCCGGGACAGGGTAGGCACCGGGGAGCTGTTTTTT. It codes for CASSLRRDRVGTGELFF.

CDR3 sequence reads: CASSPGQGGPYEQYF. The CDR3 nucleotides read TGTGCCAGCAGCCCAGGACAGGGGGGCCCCTACGAGCAGTACTTC. This chain joins TRBV5-4 and TRBJ2-7; 10 nucleotides agree with TRBD1. CDR1 is SGHNT and CDR2 is YYREEE in the germline V gene (reference sequence). The CDR3 is 15 amino acids. With 4 bases clipped from V and 2 bases from J, the junction kept 6 bases outside the gene matches.

V usage is TRBV7-2 and J usage is TRBJ2-3; 8 bases align to TRBD2. Germline trimming cut 5 bases from V and 3 bases from J; bases unmatched to any gene: 7. Per germline, CDR1 SGHTA and CDR2 FQGNSA. CDR3 length: 15 residues. This CDR3 is CASSLGRGGTDTQYF. The CDR3 nucleotides are TGTGCCAGCAGCCTCGGGAGGGGTGGGACAGATACGCAGTATTTT.